Shown below are 8 T cell receptor beta chains from a single sample sequenced in a study of regulatory T cells in long-lasting Graves disease. Sample time point: newly diagnosed GD, antithyroid drugs for less than 3 months. After RNA was extracted from PBMCs, the TCR library was made from it. For TCR beta, libraries came from iRepertoire HTBI primers and Arm-PCR of CDR3 regions. MiXCR, applied by TCRdb to the multiplex PCR reads, yields one record per CDR3 protein. This table holds hundreds of thousands of distinct CDR3 sequences, approximately 13% found once. Another study also made use of these data, one on T cells in Graves' hyperthyroidism and ophthalmopathy.

The source was peripheral blood mononuclear cells (PBMCs), collected at new diagnosis, from a patient treated with antithyroid drugs. These receptors were taken from a man aged 30-40 years with Graves disease.

This clonotype was detected ten times or more. The J gene is TRBJ1-5, the V gene TRBV6-2 or TRBV6-3; D is uncertain. The CDR3 covers 17 residues. Trimming pared 5 bases from V and 4 bases from J, leaving 21 bases between. Germline V CDR1 and CDR2: MNHEY, SVGEGT. The CDR3: CASSPGLVQRRNQPQHF. In nucleotides, the CDR3 is TGTGCCAGCAGTCCCGGCCTTGTACAAAGGAGGAATCAGCCCCAGCATTTT.

In its sample, this clonotype was seen many times. The J gene is TRBJ1-4, the V gene TRBV2; 8 nucleotides align to TRBD1. The CDR3 has 12 amino acids. With V trimmed by 9 bases and J by 5 bases, 2 bases remained unmatched. The germline V gene encodes CDR1 SNHLY and CDR2 FYNNEI. The CDR3 is CASNRGNEKLFF. DNA of the CDR3: TGTGCCAGTAACAGGGGGAATGAAAAACTGTTTTTT.

The rearrangement links TRBV29-1 to TRBJ1-2; a possible D gene is TRBD1 (5 bases). Deletions cut 4 bases from V and 6 bases from J, with 12 bases between. The germline CDR1 and CDR2 sequences are SQVTM and ANQGSEA. The CDR3 sequence is 12 residues long. In nucleotides, the CDR3 is TGCAGCGTTGGACAGTACGGAGATGGCTACACCTTC. Translation gives CSVGQYGDGYTF.

The J gene is TRBJ1-5, the V gene TRBV30; D is unclear. V was clipped by 0 bases and J by 5 bases, with 11 bases between them. The CDR3 consists of 14 residues. Germline CDR1 reads GTSNPN; CDR2 reads SVGIG (reference sequence). In DNA form, the CDR3 reads TGTGCCTGGAGTGTAAATCCCCGTGATCAGCCCCAGCATTTT. This translates into CAWSVNPRDQPQHF.

The rearrangement links TRBV9 to TRBJ2-2; a possible D gene is TRBD1 (6 bases). Germline lookup yields CDR1 SGDLS and CDR2 YYNGEE. The CDR3 runs 14 residues. The V and J ends lost 1 base and 8 bases respectively, with 12 bases between them. CDR3: CASSVPTDRGELFF. DNA of the CDR3: TGTGCCAGCAGCGTACCTACTGACAGGGGGGAGCTGTTTTTT.

This clonotype showed up many times. The chain joins TRBV12-3 or TRBV12-4 to TRBJ1-5; D is unresolved. Between the trimmed V and J ends, which lost 5 bases and 3 bases, there was a span of 11 bases. The CDR3 loop spans 14 amino acids. The CDR3 coding sequence is TGTGCCAGCAGTCGAGACGGTCTCAATCAGCCCCAGCATTTT. Translation: CASSRDGLNQPQHF.

Only a few counts were recorded for this clonotype. The V call is TRBV6-2 or TRBV6-3, the J call TRBJ2-3; the D call may be TRBD1 or TRBD2 (5 bases each). CDR1 is MNHEY and CDR2 is SVGEGT in the germline V gene. The CDR3 sequence is 13 residues long. V was clipped by 10 bases and J by 2 bases, with 13 bases between them. The CDR3 DNA sequence: TGTGCCACCTCAACGGGGCCCACAGATACGCAGTATTTT. Amino acid sequence: CATSTGPTDTQYF.

This clonotype was recorded a few times. The gene calls are TRBV18 and TRBJ1-4; 7 bases line up with TRBD1. Germline-derived CDR1 and CDR2 are KGHSH and LQKENI. The ends lost 0 bases at V and 8 bases at J; junction bases unmatched: 3. The length of the CDR3 is 14 residues. The chain's CDR3 is CASSPPQGREKLFF. For the CDR3, the DNA is TGTGCCAGCTCACCACCACAGGGGAGGGAAAAACTGTTTTTT.